Below are 11 T cell receptor beta chains sequenced from a single sample in a study of monozygotic twins with inflammatory bowel disease. With the 5' RACE reads reprocessed, TCRdb shows one record per CDR3 protein and no DNA. Its listing shows approximately 400,000 distinct CDR3 sequences. Sequenced: blood. All receptors come from a human donor with ulcerative colitis or Crohn's disease, or a healthy co-twin of an affected twin (not recorded which).

CDR3 sequence reads: CASSPRLSGGAAGETQYF. V gene TRBV11-1 combines with J gene TRBJ2-5; the TCRdb D gene call, TRBD2, has no DNA to confirm it. This CDR3 is built from 18 residues. The V gene's germline CDR1 is SGHAT and CDR2 FQDESV (reference sequence).

The chain has TRBV7-9 and TRBJ2-3. This CDR3 is 14 amino acids long. Germline V CDR1 and CDR2: SEHNR, FQNEAQ (reference sequence). The CDR3 sequence: CASSSSLRTDTQYF.

The chain has TRBV5-1 and TRBJ1-2. Looked up from germline, CDR1 is SGHRS and CDR2 is YFSETQ. CDR3 length: 15 amino acids. The CDR3: CASRFLASPMDGYTF.

This rearrangement joins TRBV7-2 to TRBJ2-5. The CDR3 is made up of 14 amino acids. CDR1 is SGHTA and CDR2 is FQGNSA in the germline V gene. CDR3 residues: CASTYSDDQETQYF.

V and J are TRBV20-1 and TRBJ1-6. Germline loops: CDR1 DFQATT, CDR2 SNEGSKA (reference sequence). The CDR3 has 17 amino acids. The CDR3 is CSARGGLPINSNSPLHF.

This rearrangement joins TRBV10-3 to TRBJ2-7. The CDR3 contains 13 residues. The germline CDR1 and CDR2 sequences are ENHRY and SYGVKD. This CDR3 is CAITVGGTYEQYF.

The chain has TRBV12-3 or TRBV12-4 and TRBJ2-7; TCRdb picks TRBD2, but there is no DNA to check that call. The CDR3 totals 14 residues. This CDR3 reads CASSPTRHGYEQYF.

V gene TRBV12-3 or TRBV12-4 combines with J gene TRBJ1-4; the D call of TRBD1 rests on TCRdb alone, since no DNA is present to check it. This CDR3 comprises 14 residues. This chain's CDR3 is CASGGQTTNEKLFF.

The V call is TRBV11-1, the J call TRBJ2-1; TCRdb outputs TRBD2, but without DNA this stays unchecked. Germline V gene data show CDR1 as SGHAT and CDR2 as FQDESV (reference sequence). The CDR3 length is 18 residues. The CDR3 is CASSLAMDLLAEDNEQFF.

The chain joins TRBV20-1 to TRBJ2-3; lacking DNA, the TRBD1 call made by TCRdb goes unchecked. There are 16 residues in the CDR3. The germline V gene encodes CDR1 DFQATT and CDR2 SNEGSKA (reference sequence). CDR3 in amino acids: CSTSHRVWGSLDTQYF.

The rearrangement links TRBV5-1 to TRBJ2-3; as DNA is missing, the TRBD2 call by TCRdb cannot be tested. The CDR3 is 20 residues long. Per the germline V gene, CDR1 is SGHRS and CDR2 is YFSETQ. The CDR3 loop reads CASSFFPGSSGLAGPDTQYF. The whole variable domain, filled in from reference TRBV5-1 and TRBJ2-3, reads KAGVTQTPRYLIKTRGQQVTLSCSPISGHRSVSWYQQTPGQGLQFLFEYFSETQRNKGNFPGRFSGRQFSNSRSEMNVSTLELGDSALYLCASSFFPGSSGLAGPDTQYFGPGTRLTVL.